This T cell receptor (beta chain) was sequenced during a study of blood T cell repertoires in COVID-19 (dated by TCRdb to the early 2020s). For the study in its entirety: Collaborator samples came from the United States, Italy and Spain and covered acute and convalescent phases of COVID-19. The prospective study material was composed of cDNA or gDNA derived from T cells, B-cell-depleted T cells, or PBMCs. Subjects who had been exposed to COVID-19, were actively infected with it, or had recovered from it provided the deeply sampled blood TCRbeta repertoires that made up the dataset. The repertoires were released in a freely available public database meant as a resource for research on the immune response to SARS-CoV-2. The samples were drawn from the first 160 participants of the ongoing ImmuneRACE study and from more than 1,000 subjects provided by 6 global collaborators. Sample metadata almost always included a de-identified subject ID, COVID-19 status, age in years and sex. Where available, HLA class I and class II types were taken from metadata supplied by the sample provider and were not determined by assay-based typing.

On this clone: Its recognized antigen is unknown. No much larger clonotype is one base removed from it; base qualities were not supplied.

Each collaborating institution followed its own protocols to collect whole blood in K2EDTA tubes. For TCRbeta analysis, collaborator samples were shipped as frozen whole blood, as isolated PBMCs, or as DNA extracted from either sample type. CDR1 MNHEY and CDR2 SVGEGT were looked up in the germline V gene. The CDR3 goes from the cysteine to the phenylalanine over 14 residues. Only the CDR3 region is kept as DNA, spanning 42 bases read in frame from base 1. Relative to germline, V is 0 bases shorter and J is 6 bases shorter, with 9 bases between their ends. Beyond this particular receptor, the publication reports: Clinical and demographic metadata were provided uncurated, with the amount varying by source and participant.

The immunoSEQ Assay, a bias-controlled multiplex PCR, was used to amplify TCRbeta CDR3 regions from genomic DNA. From the authors' description of their analysis: Nucleated cell counts per sample were estimated from amplification of reference gene primers within the assay. To quantify the absolute abundance of each unique TCRbeta CDR3 rearrangement, sequence reads were collapsed and filtered. For each sample, productive Simpson clonality was calculated by taking the square root of Simpson's diversity index across productive rearrangements. TCRdb retrieved this table from immuneACCESS and kept in-frame rearrangements only. Not all clones are present; in checked studies, unresolved V genes account for under half, and no reason is known for the remainder. V and J calls plus clone size are reproduced from that table; the DNA served to infer D and trimming. The sample profile shows approximately 210,000 clones; about nine tenths of them were found once. The ten largest clones capture about 5% of the sample.

The clonotype originates from a woman aged 40 to 55 with acute or convalescent COVID-19. The sequence links TRBV6-2 or TRBV6-3 to TRBJ1-5; 5 matching bases give a weak D call of TRBD1. The sequencing input was peripheral blood. CDR3 sequence: CASSYSMGGQPQHF. In nucleotides, the sequence is TGTGCCAGCAGTTACTCGATGGGGGGTCAGCCCCAGCATTTT.